A selection of T cell receptor beta chains follows, all from one sample in a study of molecular identifiers for immune sequencing clone quantification. TCRdb called the PCR reads again in MiXCR, with one record for every CDR3 protein. The sample records 100,000 or so distinct CDR3 sequences, roughly a third being singletons. Specimen: naive CD8+ T cells from blood, with Jurkat cell RNA spiked in. These receptors all come from a human donor in good health. Some libraries in this study had Jurkat cell RNA spiked in. Each CDR3 is given with its conserved first and last residue.

CDR3aa: CSAPTWGRAQETQYF
v_gene: TRBV20-1
j_gene: TRBJ2-5

CDR3aa: CASSEGFGQPQHF
v_gene: TRBV9
j_gene: TRBJ1-5

CDR3aa: CSARDRSREGYEQYF
v_gene: TRBV20-1
j_gene: TRBJ2-7

CDR3aa: CASSPVLGGNTDTQYF
v_gene: TRBV7-2
j_gene: TRBJ2-3

CDR3aa: CASSSAVGVMVDTQYF
v_gene: TRBV7-2
j_gene: TRBJ2-3

CDR3aa: CASSLDWRNTGELFF
v_gene: TRBV7-7
j_gene: TRBJ2-2

CDR3aa: CSVDNWGELIF
v_gene: TRBV29-1
j_gene: TRBJ2-2

CDR3aa: CASSQPRGANEQFF
v_gene: TRBV4-3
j_gene: TRBJ2-1

CDR3aa: CASSQLAGPLRTQYF
v_gene: TRBV3-1
j_gene: TRBJ2-5

CDR3aa: CASSLVSQNTGELFF
v_gene: TRBV7-2
j_gene: TRBJ2-2

CDR3aa: CSAGTGVGYTF
v_gene: TRBV29-1
j_gene: TRBJ1-2

CDR3aa: CASSPRRGLYGYTF
v_gene: TRBV14
j_gene: TRBJ1-2

CDR3aa: CATSGSRVGQTEAFF
v_gene: TRBV24-1
j_gene: TRBJ1-1

CDR3aa: CASSFRELAGLEETQYF
v_gene: TRBV7-8
j_gene: TRBJ2-5

CDR3aa: CASSSRDRGYEQYF
v_gene: TRBV27
j_gene: TRBJ2-7

CDR3aa: CASSPGTSDRYEQYF
v_gene: TRBV9
j_gene: TRBJ2-7

CDR3aa: CASSISLRAEALGEQYF
v_gene: TRBV19
j_gene: TRBJ2-7

CDR3aa: CASSFRPGLYEQYF
v_gene: TRBV5-5
j_gene: TRBJ2-7

CDR3aa: CSATWSDRGSSYEQYF
v_gene: TRBV20-1
j_gene: TRBJ2-7

CDR3aa: CCAVEGGGLGYDENLFF
v_gene: TRBV20-1
j_gene: TRBJ1-4

CDR3aa: CASSVPLLAGGPDTQYF
v_gene: TRBV9
j_gene: TRBJ2-3

CDR3aa: CASSRTGGRYEQFF
v_gene: TRBV6-5
j_gene: TRBJ2-1

CDR3aa: CASSLGTGETYTF
v_gene: TRBV13
j_gene: TRBJ1-2

CDR3aa: CASSLAYGLDYGYTF
v_gene: TRBV7-2
j_gene: TRBJ1-2

CDR3aa: CASSVPLAGGPRDTQYF
v_gene: TRBV9
j_gene: TRBJ2-3

CDR3aa: CASSLFWTAGGGWEQYF
v_gene: TRBV28
j_gene: TRBJ2-7

CDR3aa: CASSELETGGREQFF
v_gene: TRBV25-1
j_gene: TRBJ2-1

CDR3aa: CASSQGLGLGETQNF
v_gene: TRBV13
j_gene: TRBJ2-5

CDR3aa: CASSPLAGPSTDTQYF
v_gene: TRBV28
j_gene: TRBJ2-3

CDR3aa: CASSLSSPYEQYF
v_gene: TRBV5-1
j_gene: TRBJ2-7

CDR3aa: CASSTYRAPQETQYF
v_gene: TRBV2
j_gene: TRBJ2-5

CDR3aa: CSVTRGEYEQYF
v_gene: TRBV29-1
j_gene: TRBJ2-7

CDR3aa: CASSETRGQYF
v_gene: TRBV11-2
j_gene: TRBJ2-7

CDR3aa: CASSYLQEVQYF
v_gene: TRBV6-2/TRBV6-3
j_gene: TRBJ2-5

CDR3aa: CASRGTGSRADTQYF
v_gene: TRBV2
j_gene: TRBJ2-3

CDR3aa: CAISVSPYEQYF
v_gene: TRBV10-3
j_gene: TRBJ2-7

CDR3aa: CASSYRYEQFF
v_gene: TRBV6-2/TRBV6-3
j_gene: TRBJ2-1

CDR3aa: CASTPGSSSYEQYF
v_gene: TRBV7-8
j_gene: TRBJ2-7

CDR3aa: CASSQAWAGGPHEQFF
v_gene: TRBV4-3
j_gene: TRBJ2-1

CDR3aa: CASSQESNRGAAQHF
v_gene: TRBV3-1
j_gene: TRBJ1-5

CDR3aa: CASSFGGGRGTYEQYF
v_gene: TRBV7-9
j_gene: TRBJ2-7

CDR3aa: CASRRRGDEQYF
v_gene: TRBV6-2/TRBV6-3
j_gene: TRBJ2-7